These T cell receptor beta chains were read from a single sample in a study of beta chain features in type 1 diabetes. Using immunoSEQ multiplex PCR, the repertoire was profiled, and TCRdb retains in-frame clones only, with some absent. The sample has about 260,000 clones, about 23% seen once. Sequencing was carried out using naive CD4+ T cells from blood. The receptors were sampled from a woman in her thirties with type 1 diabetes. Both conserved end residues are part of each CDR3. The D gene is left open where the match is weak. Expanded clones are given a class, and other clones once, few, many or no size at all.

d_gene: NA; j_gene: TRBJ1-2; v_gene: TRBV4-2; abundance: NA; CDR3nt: TGTGCCAGCAGCCAAGATGTATATGGCTACACCTTC; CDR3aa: CASSQDVYGYTF
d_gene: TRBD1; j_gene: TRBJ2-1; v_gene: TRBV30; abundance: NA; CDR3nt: TGTGCCTGGAGTAGGGTCGACAGGGACGGTGAGCAGTTCTTC; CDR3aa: CAWSRVDRDGEQFF
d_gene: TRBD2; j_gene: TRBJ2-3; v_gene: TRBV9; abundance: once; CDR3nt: TGTGCCAGCAGCGTAGGCGGGAGAGCAGATACGCAGTATTTT; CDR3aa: CASSVGGRADTQYF
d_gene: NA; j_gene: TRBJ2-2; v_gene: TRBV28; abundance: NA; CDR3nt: TGTGCCAGCATGACTGAGTTTAACACCGGGGAGCTGTTTTTT; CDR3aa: CASMTEFNTGELFF
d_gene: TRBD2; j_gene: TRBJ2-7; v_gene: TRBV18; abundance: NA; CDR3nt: TGTGCCAGCTCACCGGGGACTAGCGGGTACGAGCAGTACTTC; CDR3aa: CASSPGTSGYEQYF
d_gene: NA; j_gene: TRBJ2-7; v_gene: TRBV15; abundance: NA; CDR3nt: TGTGCCACCAGCACCCTGGCAGGAGGGAGAGGTTACGAGCAGTACTTC; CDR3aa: CATSTLAGGRGYEQYF
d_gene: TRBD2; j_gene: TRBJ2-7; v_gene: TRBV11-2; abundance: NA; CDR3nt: TGTGCCAGCAGCCGACTAGCGGATGCGGAGTACTTC; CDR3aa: CASSRLADAEYF
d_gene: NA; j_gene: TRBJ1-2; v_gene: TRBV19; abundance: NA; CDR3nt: TGTGCCAGTACCCAAAACAGGGTGGATGGCTACACCTTC; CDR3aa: CASTQNRVDGYTF
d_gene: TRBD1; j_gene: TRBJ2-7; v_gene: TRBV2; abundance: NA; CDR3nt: TGTGCCAGCACCTCGGGACAGGCGTTTTACTACGAGCAGTACTTC; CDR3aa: CASTSGQAFYYEQYF
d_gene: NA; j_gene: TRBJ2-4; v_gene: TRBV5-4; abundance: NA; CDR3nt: TGTGCCAGCAGTACGGGGACTGCCAAAAACATTCAGTACTTC; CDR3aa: CASSTGTAKNIQYF
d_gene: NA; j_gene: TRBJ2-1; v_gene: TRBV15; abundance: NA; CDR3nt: TGTGCCACCAGCAGAGATCTGGCAGTGAATGAGCAGTTCTTC; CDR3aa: CATSRDLAVNEQFF
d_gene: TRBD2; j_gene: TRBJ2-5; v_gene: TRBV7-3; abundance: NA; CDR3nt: TGTGCCAGCAGCTTAACTAGCGGGAGTTCAGAGACCCAGTACTTC; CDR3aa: CASSLTSGSSETQYF
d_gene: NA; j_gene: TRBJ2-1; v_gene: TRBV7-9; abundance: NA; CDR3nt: TGTGCCAGCAGCTTAAATCAGGAGGGTGAGCAGTTCTTC; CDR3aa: CASSLNQEGEQFF
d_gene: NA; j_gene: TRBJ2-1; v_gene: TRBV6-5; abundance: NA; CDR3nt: TGTGCCAGCAGTTATAGTATGAGCCCTGGTATTGAGCAGTTCTTC; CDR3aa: CASSYSMSPGIEQFF
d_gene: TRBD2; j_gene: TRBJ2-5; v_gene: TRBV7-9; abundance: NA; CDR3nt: TGTGCCAGCAGCTTCCCTACTAAATCCAGCGGGAGGGAAGAGACCCAGTACTTC; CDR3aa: CASSFPTKSSGREETQYF
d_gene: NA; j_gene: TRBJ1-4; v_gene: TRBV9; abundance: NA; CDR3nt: TGTGCCAGCAGCCGCCGGGAATCGAATGAAAAACTGTTTTTT; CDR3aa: CASSRRESNEKLFF
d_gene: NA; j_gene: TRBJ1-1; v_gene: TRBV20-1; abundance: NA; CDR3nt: TGCAGTGCTAGAGTTTCAGCTGAAGCTTTCTTT; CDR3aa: CSARVSAEAFF
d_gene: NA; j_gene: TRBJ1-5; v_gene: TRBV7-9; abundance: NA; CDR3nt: TGTGCCAGCAGCACCGAGGTGGGGCCCCAGCATTTT; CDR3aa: CASSTEVGPQHF
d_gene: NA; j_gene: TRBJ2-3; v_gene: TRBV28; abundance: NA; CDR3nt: TGTGCCAGCAGCGGACATTCCACAGATACGCAGTATTTT; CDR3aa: CASSGHSTDTQYF
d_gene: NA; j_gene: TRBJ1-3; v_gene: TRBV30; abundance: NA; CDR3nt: TGTGCCCTAAATCGGGGACTCGGCAACACCATATATTTT; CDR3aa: CALNRGLGNTIYF
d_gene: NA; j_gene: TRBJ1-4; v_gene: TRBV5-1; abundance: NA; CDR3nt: TGCGCCAGCAGCTTGCGCGGGGGTGAGGAAGAAAAACTGTTTTTT; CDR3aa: CASSLRGGEEEKLFF
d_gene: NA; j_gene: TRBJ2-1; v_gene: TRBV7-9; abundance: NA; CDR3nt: TGTGCCAGCAGCTTGATCGGGGAGTACAATGAGCAGTTCTTC; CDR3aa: CASSLIGEYNEQFF
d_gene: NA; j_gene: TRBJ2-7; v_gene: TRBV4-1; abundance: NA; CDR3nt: TGCGCCAGCAGCCGCGCGATGCAGGGGGGACAAAGCTACGAGCAGTACTTC; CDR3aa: CASSRAMQGGQSYEQYF
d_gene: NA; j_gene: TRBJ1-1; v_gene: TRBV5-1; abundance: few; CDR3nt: TGCGCCAGCAGCTTGTCGGCAGGGAACACTGAAGCTTTCTTT; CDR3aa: CASSLSAGNTEAFF
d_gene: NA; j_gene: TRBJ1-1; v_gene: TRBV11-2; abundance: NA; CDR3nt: TGTGCCAGCAGCTTAGCAGGGTTCACTGAAGCTTTCTTT; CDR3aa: CASSLAGFTEAFF
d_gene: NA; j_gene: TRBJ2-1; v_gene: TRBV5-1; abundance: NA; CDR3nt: TGCGCCAGCAGCTTGACAGGGGAGCAGTTCTTC; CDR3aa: CASSLTGEQFF
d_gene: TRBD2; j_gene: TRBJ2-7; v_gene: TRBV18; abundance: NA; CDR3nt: TGTGCCAGCTCACCTGCTAGCGGGAGGGCTTCCTACGAGCAGTACTTC; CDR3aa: CASSPASGRASYEQYF
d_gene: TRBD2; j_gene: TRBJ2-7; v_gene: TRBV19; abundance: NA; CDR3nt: TGTGCCAGTAGTAAGCAGACTAGCGGGAGGCCCGCCTACGAGCAGTACTTC; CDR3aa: CASSKQTSGRPAYEQYF
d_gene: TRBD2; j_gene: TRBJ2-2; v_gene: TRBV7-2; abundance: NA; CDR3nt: TGTGCCAGCAGCGAAGAGTCTAGCGGGAACACCGGGGAGCTGTTTTTT; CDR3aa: CASSEESSGNTGELFF
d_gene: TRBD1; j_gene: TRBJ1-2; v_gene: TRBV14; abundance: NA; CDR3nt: TGTGCCAGCAGCAGGGACAGGGCGGGTAACTATGGCTACACCTTC; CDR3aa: CASSRDRAGNYGYTF
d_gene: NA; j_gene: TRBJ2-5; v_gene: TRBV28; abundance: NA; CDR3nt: TGTGCCAGCAGTTTCCCGGGAGTCCAAGAGACCCAGTACTTC; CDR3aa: CASSFPGVQETQYF
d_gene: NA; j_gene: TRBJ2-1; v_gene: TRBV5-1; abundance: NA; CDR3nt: TGCGCCAGCAGCTTGTGGCGGGAACGTGAGCAGTTCTTC; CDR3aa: CASSLWREREQFF
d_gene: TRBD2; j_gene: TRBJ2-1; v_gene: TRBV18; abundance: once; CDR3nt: TGTGCCAGCTCACCATTCAGCGGGAGGATGGGCGATGAGCAGTTCTTC; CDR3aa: CASSPFSGRMGDEQFF